The 30 T cell receptor beta chains presented below share a single source sample, sequenced in a study of a mutant IDH1 vaccine in newly diagnosed glioma. Only in-frame clones appear in the TCRdb table, and some are missing; sequencing was by immunoSEQ multiplex PCR. The sample has about 130,000 clones; just under 80% are singletons. The time point: week 11, during vaccination. Doses of 300 ug of mutant IDH1 20-mer peptide were given with topical imiquimod. For these receptors, no antigen is known. The source material was PBMCs, sampled from a glioma patient whose treatment included an IDH1 peptide vaccine. The receptors stem from a man between 40 and 49 years old with glioma.

This sequence joins TRBV7-9 and TRBJ2-5; 13 nucleotides agree with TRBD2. The CDR3 sequence is 15 residues long. Per the germline V gene, CDR1 is SEHNR and CDR2 is FQNEAQ (reference sequence). V lost 5 bases and J lost 4; bases outside the gene matches: 4. The CDR3 nucleotides are TGTGCCAGCAGCCCCGGGACTAGCGGGACAGAGACCCAGTACTTC. This gives the protein CASSPGTSGTETQYF.

The chain joins TRBV30 to TRBJ2-7; D is ambiguous. V was cut by 4 bases and J by 0 bases, with 10 bases left in between. This CDR3 has 13 residues. Germline V gives CDR1 GTSNPN, CDR2 SVGIG (reference sequence). The CDR3 sequence is CAWISLSSYEQYF. CDR3 nucleotides: TGTGCCTGGATTAGCCTAAGCTCCTACGAGCAGTACTTC.

This clone has a handful of counts. The chain has TRBV11-1 and TRBJ1-1; a possible D gene is TRBD1 (6 bases). CDR1 is SGHAT, CDR2 FQDESV, per germline (reference sequence). V was trimmed by 5 bases and J by 6 bases, leaving 16 bases between them. CDR3 size: 14 residues. This CDR3 reads CASSRGTTHAEAFF. DNA for the CDR3: TGTGCCAGCAGCCGCGGGACAACTCACGCTGAAGCTTTCTTT.

The rearrangement uses TRBV5-6 and TRBJ2-7; TRBD2 matches at 8 bases. J was trimmed by 3 bases and V by 4 bases; bases with no gene match: 9. From germline, CDR1 is SGHDT and CDR2 YYEEEE. CDR3 length equals 15 residues. CDR3: CASSLGFSGIYEQYF. DNA for the CDR3: TGTGCCAGCAGCCTTGGGTTTAGCGGGATCTACGAGCAGTACTTC. Looking up the rest from reference TRBV5-6 and TRBJ2-7 gives the full variable domain: DAGVTQSPTHLIKTRGQQVTLRCSPKSGHDTVSWYQQALGQGPQFIFQYYEEEERQRGNFPDRFSGHQFPNYSSELNVNALLLGDSALYLCASSLGFSGIYEQYFGPGTRLTVT.

The CDR3, as DNA: TGTGCCAGCTCACTTTTGGGGGCGCGGGAGTATGGCAATGAGCAGTTCTTC. Its translation is CASSLLGAREYGNEQFF. The chain couples TRBV18 to TRBJ2-1; D possibly corresponds to TRBD2 (7 bases). Trimming took off 4 bases at V and 6 bases at J, with 22 bases between the two ends. The CDR3 runs to 17 residues. The germline CDR1 and CDR2 sequences are KGHSH and LQKENI. The full variable domain, in which reference TRBV18 and TRBJ2-1 provide the parts outside the CDR3, is NAGVMQNPRHLVRRRGQEARLRCSPMKGHSHVYWYRQLPEEGLKFMVYLQKENIIDESGMPKERFSAEFPKEGPSILRIQQVVRGDSAAYFCASSLLGAREYGNEQFFGPGTRLTVL.

The chain recombines TRBV6-5 with TRBJ2-5; D remains ambiguous. This CDR3 has 16 residues. Germline-derived CDR1 and CDR2 are MNHEY and SVGAGI. Deletions cut 6 bases from V and 0 bases from J, with 17 bases between. The CDR3 DNA follows: TGTGCCAGCAGCTACGGGCCCCCCCGGTACCAAGAGACCCAGTACTTC. Protein product: CASSYGPPRYQETQYF.

This sequence joins TRBV5-1 and TRBJ1-6; TRBD1 agrees at 7 bases. J was trimmed by 7 bases and V by 0 bases; bases with no gene match: 7. Germline loops: CDR1 SGHRS, CDR2 YFSETQ. The CDR3 extends over 16 amino acids. The CDR3 reads CASSLGGTAINSPLHF. The CDR3 coding sequence is TGCGCCAGCAGCTTGGGTGGGACAGCAATAAATTCACCCCTCCACTTT.

The chain couples TRBV7-8 to TRBJ2-3; D remains unclear. CDR3 length: 13 amino acids. V lost 7 bases and J lost 2, with 10 bases in between. Germline lookup yields CDR1 SGHVS and CDR2 FQNEAQ. This chain's CDR3 is CASMDGVTDTQYF. CDR3 in DNA: TGTGCCAGCATGGATGGGGTCACAGATACGCAGTATTTT.

The DNA of the CDR3 is TGTCCGACACACCTCCTCCTGGTAGCCAAAAACATTCAGTACTTC. Amino acid sequence: CPTHLLLVAKNIQYF. The gene calls are TRBV6-4 and TRBJ2-4; D gene ambiguous. This CDR3 is 15 amino acids long. The V gene's germline CDR1 is MRHNA and CDR2 SNTAGT.

This clone was seen a few times. This chain connects TRBV7-2 to TRBJ1-5; D gene uncertain. Between the trimmed V and J ends, which lost 4 bases and 7 bases, there was a span of 11 bases. Germline CDR1 reads SGHTA; CDR2 reads FQGNSA. The CDR3 length is 13 residues. CDR3 in DNA: TGTGCCAGCAGCTGGAACATGGGACAGCCCCAGCATTTT. This sequence encodes CASSWNMGQPQHF.

V usage is TRBV19 and J usage is TRBJ2-3, with 7 bases fitting TRBD2. CDR3 size: 15 residues. J was trimmed by 1 base and V by 3 bases; bases with no gene match: 4. CDR1 is LNHDA, CDR2 SQIVND, per germline (reference sequence). The CDR3 spells CASSMGGSGTDTQYF. CDR3 DNA: TGTGCCAGTAGTATGGGAGGGAGTGGCACAGATACGCAGTATTTT.

V and J are TRBV5-4 and TRBJ2-4; 8 positions match TRBD1. Germline trimming cut 4 bases from V and 1 base from J; bases unmatched to any gene: 7. This CDR3 has 16 residues. Per the germline V gene, CDR1 is SGHNT and CDR2 is YYREEE (reference sequence). The CDR3 loop reads CASSPRGPGAKNIQYF. The CDR3 DNA sequence: TGTGCCAGCAGCCCCAGGGGGCCGGGGGCCAAAAACATTCAGTACTTC.

The CDR3: CASSLRPGLAVEQFF. The CDR3 nucleotides read TGTGCCAGCAGCTTAAGGCCGGGACTAGCAGTTGAGCAGTTCTTC. V usage is TRBV7-3 and J usage is TRBJ2-1; 9 bases agree with TRBD2. V shed 1 base, J shed 9 bases, and the junction held 7 bases outside the gene matches. The CDR3 runs 15 residues. Germline CDR1 is SGHTA and CDR2 is FQGTGA. Full variable domain (missing parts from reference TRBV7-3 and TRBJ2-1): GAGVSQTPSNKVTEKGKYVELRCDPISGHTALYWYRQSLGQGPEFLIYFQGTGAADDSGLPNDRFFAVRPEGSVSTLKIQRTERGDSAVYLCASSLRPGLAVEQFFGPGTRLTVL.

This clone was recorded only once. This chain connects TRBV7-9 to TRBJ1-2; possibly TRBD1 for D (5 bases). This CDR3 has 15 amino acids. Germline loops: CDR1 SEHNR, CDR2 FQNEAQ (reference sequence). V dropped 5 bases and J dropped 5 bases, with 18 bases sitting between them. The CDR3 DNA reads as TGTGCCAGCAGCCCAGACGGACACCTTTCATATGGCTACACCTTC. It specifies CASSPDGHLSYGYTF.

This clone has more than one count but fewer than ten. The chain couples TRBV19 to TRBJ1-1; D may be TRBD1 (5 bases). CDR1 LNHDA and CDR2 SQIVND come from the germline V gene (reference sequence). Deletions cut 7 bases from V and 5 bases from J, with 14 bases between. The CDR3 is 13 residues long. The CDR3, as DNA: TGTGCCAGTAAAGGGGAAGTTTGGACTGAAGCTTTCTTT. The encoded protein is CASKGEVWTEAFF.

The chain uses TRBV4-3 and TRBJ1-4; TRBD1 might be the D (6 bases). Germline V gene lookup returns CDR1 LGHNA and CDR2 YSLEER. This CDR3 comprises 15 residues. The V end lost 4 bases, the J end lost 5 bases, and 14 bases lay between the germline ends. CDR3: CASSPSPGANEKLFF. In DNA, the CDR3 is TGCGCCAGCAGCCCATCTCCAGGGGCGAATGAAAAACTGTTTTTT.

Note on this clone: Other DNA sequences in the sample encode the same CDR3. The genes are TRBV5-6 and TRBJ2-4, with D unclear. CDR1 SGHDT and CDR2 YYEEEE come from the germline V gene. Trimming took 5 bases from V and 5 from J, leaving 11 bases between them. The CDR3 spans 13 residues. The CDR3 DNA reads as TGTGCCAGCAGTAGGCCGGGTGAAAACATTCAGTACTTC. Protein sequence: CASSRPGENIQYF.

The chain is built from TRBV5-1 and TRBJ2-5; D might be TRBD1 (6 bases). Germline lookup yields CDR1 SGHRS and CDR2 YFSETQ. The germline V and J ends were trimmed by 4 bases and 0 bases, with 13 bases remaining between them. The CDR3 is 15 amino acids. CDR3 DNA sequence: TGCGCCAGCAGCGCCGTTGCAGGGGACCAAGAGACCCAGTACTTC. Its protein is CASSAVAGDQETQYF.

This clone was observed a single time. The CDR3 region is CASSLEGGAQETQYF. The DNA of the CDR3 is TGTGCCAGCAGCTTAGAGGGGGGGGCGCAGGAGACCCAGTACTTC. The gene calls are TRBV7-9 and TRBJ2-5, with D possibly TRBD2 on 7 matching bases. Germline CDR1 reads SEHNR; CDR2 reads FQNEAQ (reference sequence). Trimming took 1 base from V and 5 from J, leaving 14 bases between them. The CDR3 consists of 15 residues.

This clone was counted only a few times. This sequence joins TRBV5-6 and TRBJ1-1; a weak D match, TRBD1 (6 bases). This CDR3 contains 12 residues. The V end was cut by 4 bases, the J end by 9 bases, with 13 bases between. Germline V CDR1 and CDR2: SGHDT, YYEEEE. CDR3 DNA: TGTGCCAGCAGCCTGGACAGCTTGAAAGCTTTCTTT. Amino acids: CASSLDSLKAFF.

The rearrangement uses TRBV19 and TRBJ2-7; D tentatively reads TRBD1 or TRBD2 (5 bases each). This CDR3 is built from 15 residues. The V end was cut by 4 bases, the J end by 0 bases, with 13 bases between. Germline V gives CDR1 LNHDA, CDR2 SQIVND (reference sequence). The CDR3 here is CASSTGTASSYEQYF. In DNA, the CDR3 is TGTGCCAGTAGTACAGGGACGGCTAGCTCCTACGAGCAGTACTTC.

V and J are TRBV11-2 and TRBJ1-3, with D possibly being TRBD1 (5 bases). The ends were cut back, 0 bases at V and 2 bases at J, with 11 bases in the middle. CDR3 size: 16 residues. Germline loops: CDR1 SGHAT, CDR2 FQNNGV. The CDR3 loop reads CASSLEVGTAGNTIYF. In DNA form, the CDR3 reads TGTGCCAGCAGCTTAGAGGTCGGGACGGCTGGAAACACCATATATTTT.

The chain joins TRBV6-1 to TRBJ2-5, with TRBD2 as a possible D gene (6 bases). The CDR3 length is 15 residues. Germline V lookup: CDR1 MNHNS, CDR2 SASEGT. The V end was cut by 6 bases, the J end by 2 bases, with 16 bases between. CDR3 bases: TGTGCCAGCAGCTATACTCTGACTAGACAAGAGACCCAGTACTTC. Protein: CASSYTLTRQETQYF.

J is TRBJ2-2 and V is TRBV2; 7 bases are shared with TRBD2. In germline, CDR1 is SNHLY, CDR2 FYNNEI. The CDR3 consists of 13 residues. The V gene end was trimmed by 9 bases and the J gene end by 1 base; junction bases not matched to a gene: 2. The CDR3 DNA is TGTGCCAGGGGGGAGGGGAACACCGGGGAGCTGTTTTTT. Encoded protein: CARGEGNTGELFF.

The V and J genes are TRBV7-8 and TRBJ2-1; TRBD1 or TRBD2 may be the D gene (5 bases each). This CDR3 contains 15 residues. V lost 5 bases, J lost 8 bases, and 19 bases lay in between. Germline V gene sequence: CDR1 SGHVS, CDR2 FQNEAQ. DNA of the CDR3: TGTGCCAGCAGCAACCCCGGGACCTCGAGGGATGAGCAGTTCTTC. Its protein is CASSNPGTSRDEQFF.

This clone was detected only a few times. The chain combines TRBV6-5 with TRBJ2-4; D is possibly TRBD2 (7 bases). Germline V gene sequence: CDR1 MNHEY, CDR2 SVGAGI. This CDR3 has 15 amino acids. Trimming took 4 bases from V and 8 from J, leaving 18 bases between them. The CDR3 DNA sequence: TGTGCCAGCAGTTCGGGCGGGGGCGCGGTTGACATTCAGTACTTC. This translates into CASSSGGGAVDIQYF.

The genes are TRBV6-5 and TRBJ2-1; 8 nucleotides agree with TRBD1. Germline V gives CDR1 MNHEY, CDR2 SVGAGI. This CDR3 has 15 residues. Germline trimming cut 5 bases from V and 3 bases from J; bases unmatched to any gene: 6. The CDR3 nucleotides are TGTGCCAGCAGTGGACAGGGAGGAATCTACAATGAGCAGTTCTTC. It translates to CASSGQGGIYNEQFF.

V is TRBV5-4 and J is TRBJ2-2, with D perhaps being TRBD1 or TRBD2 (5 bases each). The CDR3 length is 15 residues. V was shortened by 5 bases and J by 0 bases, with 11 bases between the two germline ends. Germline V lookup: CDR1 SGHNT, CDR2 YYREEE (reference sequence). CDR3 DNA: TGTGCCAGCAGGCCCAGGGACGCGAACACCGGGGAGCTGTTTTTT. Translating gives CASRPRDANTGELFF.

The rearrangement uses TRBV4-1 and TRBJ1-5; D is uncertain. The V gene lost 0 bases and the J gene lost 1 base, with 7 bases spanning the gap. Looked up from germline, CDR1 is MGHRA and CDR2 is YSYEKL. The CDR3 is made up of 15 amino acids. The chain's CDR3 is CASSQEVQSNQPQHF. In DNA, the CDR3 is TGCGCCAGCAGCCAAGAAGTACAGAGCAATCAGCCCCAGCATTTT.

This chain connects TRBV7-3 to TRBJ2-2; 9 nucleotides match TRBD2. Trimming cost V 5 bases and J 3 bases; bases outside gene matches: 13. The germline gives CDR1 SGHTA, CDR2 FQGTGA. The CDR3 runs to 18 residues. The DNA of the CDR3 is TGTGCCAGCAGCCCCCTGCGAGGCGGGAGGGCCGACACCGGGGAGCTGTTTTTT. This sequence encodes CASSPLRGGRADTGELFF.